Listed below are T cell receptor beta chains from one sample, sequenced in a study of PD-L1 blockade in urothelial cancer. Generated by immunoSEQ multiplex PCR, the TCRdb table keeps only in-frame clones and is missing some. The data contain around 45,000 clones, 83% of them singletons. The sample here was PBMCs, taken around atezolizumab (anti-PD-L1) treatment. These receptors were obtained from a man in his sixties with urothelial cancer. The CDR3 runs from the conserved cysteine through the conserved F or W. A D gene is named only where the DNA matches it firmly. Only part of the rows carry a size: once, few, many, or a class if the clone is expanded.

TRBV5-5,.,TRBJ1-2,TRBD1,CASSSQGANGGYTF,TGTGCCAGCAGCTCCCAGGGGGCCAACGGTGGCTACACCTTC
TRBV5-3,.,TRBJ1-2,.,CARSLDGGCGYTF,TGTGCCAGAAGCTTGGATGGGGGCTGTGGCTACACCTTC
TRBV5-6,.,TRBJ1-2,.,CASSLKGTRGSGYTF,TGTGCCAGCAGCTTGAAGGGGACTCGAGGCTCTGGCTACACCTTC
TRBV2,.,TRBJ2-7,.,CASRPPGGVTLYEQYF,TGTGCCAGCAGGCCCCCTGGTGGAGTCACTCTCTACGAGCAGTACTTC
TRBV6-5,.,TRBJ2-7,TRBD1,CASSLNRGSLSYEQYF,TGTGCCAGCAGTTTGAACAGGGGGTCGTTATCCTACGAGCAGTACTTC
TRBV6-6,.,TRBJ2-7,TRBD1,CASSYSRDRVGEQYF,TGTGCCAGCAGTTACTCCCGGGACAGGGTGGGGGAGCAGTACTTC
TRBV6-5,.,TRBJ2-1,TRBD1,CASSKDRVGYNEQFF,TGTGCCAGCAGCAAAGACAGGGTAGGGTACAATGAGCAGTTCTTC
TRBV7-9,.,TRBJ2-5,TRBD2,CASSSGIAGVQETQYF,TGTGCCAGCAGCTCCGGAATAGCGGGAGTACAAGAGACCCAGTACTTC
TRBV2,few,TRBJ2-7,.,CASSVLLEGSHSEQYF,TGTGCCAGCAGTGTTCTACTTGAGGGCAGCCACTCCGAGCAGTACTTC
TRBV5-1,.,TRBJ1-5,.,CASSLSSGPYSNQPQHF,TGCGCCAGCAGCTTATCGTCAGGTCCCTATAGCAATCAGCCCCAGCATTTT
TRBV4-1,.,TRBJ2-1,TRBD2,CASHRGGPDNEQFF,TGCGCCAGCCACCGGGGGGGGCCAGACAATGAGCAGTTCTTC
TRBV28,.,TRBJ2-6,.,CASGQLISGANVLTF,TGTGCCAGCGGACAGCTAATCTCTGGGGCCAACGTCCTGACTTTC
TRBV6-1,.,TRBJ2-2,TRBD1,CASRDSNTGELFF,TGTGCCAGCCGGGACAGCAACACCGGGGAGCTGTTTTTT
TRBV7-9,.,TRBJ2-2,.,CASSGQGTGELFF,TGTGCCAGCAGCGGTCAGGGGACCGGGGAGCTGTTTTTT
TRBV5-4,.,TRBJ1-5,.,CASSFAGDGQPQHF,TGTGCCAGCAGCTTCGCGGGGGACGGTCAGCCCCAGCATTTT
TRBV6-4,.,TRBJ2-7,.,CATAAGYEQYF,TGTGCCACCGCCGCGGGCTACGAGCAGTACTTC
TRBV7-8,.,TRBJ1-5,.,CASSLDPGQNQPQHF,TGTGCCAGCAGCTTAGACCCAGGGCAAAATCAGCCCCAGCATTTT
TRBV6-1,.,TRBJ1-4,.,CASTGPGLGGEKLFF,TGTGCCAGCACCGGGCCCGGTTTGGGAGGTGAAAAACTGTTTTTT
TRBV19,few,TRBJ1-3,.,CASRLQGRGNTIYF,TGTGCCAGTAGGCTCCAGGGGCGCGGAAACACCATATATTTT
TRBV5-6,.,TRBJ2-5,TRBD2,CASSTGTSKETQYF,TGTGCCAGCAGCACCGGGACTAGCAAAGAGACCCAGTACTTC
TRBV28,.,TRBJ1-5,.,CASTQSNQPQHF,TGTGCCAGCACCCAGAGCAATCAGCCCCAGCATTTT
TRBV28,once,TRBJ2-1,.,CASSLPGGQEQFF,TGTGCCAGCAGTCTCCCGGGGGGCCAAGAGCAGTTCTTC
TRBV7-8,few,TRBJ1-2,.,CASSFRDTSYGYTF,TGTGCCAGCAGCTTTAGGGACACGAGCTATGGCTACACCTTC
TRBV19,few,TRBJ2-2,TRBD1,CASSFRQGWNTGELFF,TGTGCCAGTAGTTTTCGACAGGGTTGGAACACCGGGGAGCTGTTTTTT
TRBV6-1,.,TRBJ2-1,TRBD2,CASSEASGAYNEQFF,TGTGCCAGCAGTGAGGCTAGCGGGGCCTACAATGAGCAGTTCTTC
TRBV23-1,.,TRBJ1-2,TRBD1,CASSQSGTGGGYGYTF,TGCGCCAGCAGTCAATCGGGGACAGGGGGCGGCTATGGCTACACCTTC
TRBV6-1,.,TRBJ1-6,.,CASSAIRDTNSPLHF,TGTGCCAGCAGTGCCATTCGGGACACGAATTCACCCCTCCACTTT
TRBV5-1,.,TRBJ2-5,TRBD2,CASSLAPPGLAGGQETQYF,TGCGCCAGCAGCTTGGCCCCCCCCGGACTAGCGGGGGGGCAAGAGACCCAGTACTTC